Each of the 2 T cell receptor delta chains below was sequenced from the same sample in a study of gamma-delta T cells after stem cell transplantation. TCRdb reanalysed the RT-PCR reads with CATT. The table has hundreds of delta-chain clones, about 6% seen once. The sample was gamma-delta T cells. The receptors shown here come from a human donor. It is not recorded whose cells these are; they may come from a transplant donor.

This clone has just a few counts. For this DNA, TCRdb reports the protein of a much larger clone, which diverges at residue 8, most likely from a read error; the protein presented here is translated directly from the DNA. The chain employs TRDV2 and TRDJ1; TRDD3 matches at 8 bases. There are 17 residues in the CDR3. Germline V gene lookup returns CDR1 GEAIGNYY and CDR2 EKD. J gave up 0 bases and V 4 bases, and 12 bases lay outside the gene matches. The CDR3 region has the DNA TGTGCCTGTGAACGACTGGGGGGTACGAGGTACACCGATAAACTCATCTTT. Its translation: CACERLGGTRYTDKLIF.

This clone showed up just a few times. A far larger clone is off by one base, so a read error is likely. Other nucleotide sequences in the sample specify the same CDR3. The V and J genes are TRDV1 and TRDJ1; 12 positions agree with TRDD3. J gave up 0 bases and V 4 bases, and 39 bases lay outside the gene matches. The germline V gene has CDR1 TSWWSYY and CDR2 QGS. CDR3 length equals 28 residues. DNA of the CDR3: TGTGCTCTTGGGGCCGCTGAAGGGGTCTCCTTTTTACCCCTTCCCTGGGGGATACGCCCCTCGTACACCGATAAACTCATCTTT. It specifies CALGAAEGVSFLPLPWGIRPSYTDKLIF.